This passage covers 13 T cell receptor beta chains from one sample sequenced in a study of T cell responses to AZD1222 COVID-19 vaccine (dated by TCRdb to the early 2020s). Libraries were prepared through the immunoSEQ multiplex PCR assay. The table comes from immuneACCESS by way of TCRdb, which keeps in-frame sequences with V and J called. Part of the clones is missing from these tables; in studies checked, under half for an unresolved V gene and the rest for unknown reasons. The sample records roughly 110,000 clones, around nine tenths of which are singletons. The top ten clones comprise about 20% of the sample. In light of the paper, this sample's time point label describes: baseline before first vaccination. Sequenced material: peripheral blood, taken on day 0 of AZD1222 vaccination. The receptors originated from an adult in good health.

The chain uses TRBV4-3 and TRBJ1-1; D not resolved. V shed 3 bases and J shed 0 bases, with 23 bases lying between them. Germline-derived CDR1 and CDR2 are LGHNA and YSLEER. The CDR3 extends over 19 amino acids. CDR3 nucleotide sequence: TGCGCCAGCAGCCATAACATCGGGTTACAGTTTATCATGAACACTGAAGCTTTCTTT. This codes for CASSHNIGLQFIMNTEAFF.

A few counts support this clone. The gene calls are TRBV12-3 or TRBV12-4 and TRBJ1-2, with D perhaps TRBD1 (6 bases). The CDR3 consists of 13 residues. V gave up 3 bases and J gave up 4 bases, with 9 bases separating them. The CDR3 loop is CASSLRGAYGYTF. Here the CDR3 DNA reads TGTGCCAGCAGTTTGCGGGGGGCCTATGGCTACACCTTC.

This chain joins TRBV19 and TRBJ1-2; no reliable D call. There are 14 residues in the CDR3. V lost 7 bases and J lost 8, with 20 bases in between. Germline V CDR1 and CDR2: LNHDA, SQIVND (reference sequence). The CDR3 loop is CASNNPPTEGGYTF. Written as DNA, the CDR3 is TGTGCCAGTAACAATCCGCCAACAGAGGGAGGCTACACCTTC.

Only one count was recorded for this clone. This chain uses TRBV6-4 with TRBJ2-1, with 10 bases matching TRBD2. The V and J ends lost 3 bases and 6 bases, in that order; junction bases with no gene match: 5. Germline lookup yields CDR1 MRHNA and CDR2 SNTAGT. This CDR3 has 15 residues. The CDR3 DNA sequence: TGTGCCAGCAGTGAGGCTAGCGGGGGAGTCAATGAGCAGTTCTTC. The encoded protein is CASSEASGGVNEQFF.

This rearrangement joins TRBV23-1 to TRBJ1-1; D unresolved. TRBV23-1 has ORF status, its function being uncertain. The CDR3 covers 13 residues. V was pared by 6 bases and J by 3 bases, with 11 bases between. CDR3 in DNA: TGCGCCAGCAGGACTCTATACTACACTGAAGCTTTCTTT. Its translation is CASRTLYYTEAFF.

The chain carries TRBV6-2 or TRBV6-3 and TRBJ1-1; D remains unclear. The CDR3 is 13 residues long. Looked up from germline, CDR1 is MNHEY and CDR2 is SVGEGT. V was pared by 2 bases and J by 6 bases, with 10 bases between. The CDR3: CASSYVLRAEAFF. In DNA form, the CDR3 reads TGTGCCAGCAGTTACGTTTTAAGGGCTGAAGCTTTCTTT.

V is TRBV27 and J is TRBJ1-1, with D perhaps TRBD1 (5 bases). This CDR3 has 12 amino acids. Germline assignment: CDR1 MNHEY and CDR2 SMNVEV (reference sequence). Deletions cut 3 bases from V and 11 bases from J, with 13 bases between. The CDR3: CASSFGGREAFF. DNA of the CDR3: TGTGCCAGCAGTTTCGGGGGTAGGGAGGCTTTCTTT.

The chain employs TRBV6-5 and TRBJ1-1; 8 nucleotides align to TRBD1. This CDR3 has 16 amino acids. The junction had 4 bases not matched to a gene; V was cut back by 0 bases and J by 1 base. Germline CDR1 is MNHEY and CDR2 is SVGAGI. The CDR3 loop is CASSYSNQGANTEAFF. Here the CDR3 DNA reads TGTGCCAGCAGTTACTCGAATCAGGGGGCGAACACTGAAGCTTTCTTT.

V gene TRBV12-3 or TRBV12-4 combines with J gene TRBJ1-1; D remains ambiguous. The CDR3 is 13 amino acids. V dropped 5 bases and J dropped 5 bases, with 12 bases sitting between them. In DNA, the CDR3 is TGTGCCAGCAGTCAGCGGGAGTGGACTGAAGCTTTCTTT. It is translated as CASSQREWTEAFF.

The chain carries TRBV6-2 or TRBV6-3 and TRBJ1-1; TRBD1 aligns across 9 bases. Trimming at V came to 4 bases and at J to 1 base, leaving 7 bases not matched to a gene. This CDR3 has 16 amino acids. Germline CDR1 reads MNHEY; CDR2 reads SVGEGT. In nucleotides, the CDR3 is TGTGCCAGCAGTTCATACTCACAGGGGGCGAACACTGAAGCTTTCTTT. Encoded protein: CASSSYSQGANTEAFF.

The chain recombines TRBV19 with TRBJ2-1, with D possibly being TRBD2 (5 bases). V was cut by 6 bases and J by 5 bases, with 17 bases left in between. This CDR3 region has 15 residues. Germline-derived CDR1 and CDR2 are LNHDA and SQIVND (reference sequence). As DNA, the CDR3 is TGTGCCAGTAGGGCTCGGACTTTATCAGACAATGAGCAGTTCTTC. Translating it yields CASRARTLSDNEQFF.

The chain uses TRBV25-1 and TRBJ2-1, with 8 bases fitting TRBD2. The CDR3 length is 15 residues. Looked up from germline, CDR1 is MGHDK and CDR2 is SYGVNS. J was trimmed by 5 bases and V by 6 bases; bases with no gene match: 9. For the CDR3, the DNA is TGTGCCAGCAGAGCGGGGGTTCAGTTCGACAATGAGCAGTTCTTC. It translates to CASRAGVQFDNEQFF.

The V and J genes are TRBV9 and TRBJ1-2; TRBD1 agrees at 7 bases. The CDR3 totals 12 residues. Trimming at V came to 3 bases and at J to 10 bases, leaving 6 bases not matched to a gene. Germline V gives CDR1 SGDLS, CDR2 YYNGEE. The CDR3 DNA reads TGTGCCAGCAGCGCGGACAGGCCGCCCTACACCTTC. This sequence encodes CASSADRPPYTF.